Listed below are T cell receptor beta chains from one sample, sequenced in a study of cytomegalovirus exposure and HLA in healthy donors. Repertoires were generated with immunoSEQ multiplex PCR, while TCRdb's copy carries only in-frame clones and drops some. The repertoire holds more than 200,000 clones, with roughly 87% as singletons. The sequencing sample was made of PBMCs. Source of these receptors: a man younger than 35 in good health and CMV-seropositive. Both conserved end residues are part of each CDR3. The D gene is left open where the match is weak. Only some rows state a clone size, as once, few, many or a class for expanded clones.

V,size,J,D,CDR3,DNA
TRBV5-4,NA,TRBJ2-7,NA,CASSVNTRHEQYF,TGTGCCAGCAGCGTGAACACCCGGCACGAGCAGTACTTC
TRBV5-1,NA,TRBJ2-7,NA,CASTLFERNSYEQYF,TGCGCCAGCACCCTCTTTGAGAGGAATTCCTACGAGCAGTACTTC
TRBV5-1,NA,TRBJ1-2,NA,CASRPVSSAPSDGYTF,TGCGCCAGCAGACCAGTCTCATCGGCCCCATCCGATGGCTACACCTTC
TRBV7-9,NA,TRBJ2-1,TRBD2,CASSSGTSGNEQFF,TGTGCCAGCAGCTCCGGGACTAGCGGCAATGAGCAGTTCTTC
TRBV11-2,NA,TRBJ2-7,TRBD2,CASSQTSGSSYEQYF,TGTGCCAGCAGTCAGACTAGCGGAAGCTCCTACGAGCAGTACTTC
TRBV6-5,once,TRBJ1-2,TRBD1,CASSPRDRDYGYTF,TGTGCCAGCAGCCCCCGGGACAGGGATTATGGCTACACCTTC
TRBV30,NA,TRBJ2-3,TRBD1,CAGKWTGRRTDTQYF,TGTGCCGGAAAATGGACAGGGCGAAGGACAGATACGCAGTATTTT
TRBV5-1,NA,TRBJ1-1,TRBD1,CASSTRQGRGTEAFF,TGCGCCAGCAGCACCCGACAGGGGAGGGGCACTGAAGCTTTCTTT
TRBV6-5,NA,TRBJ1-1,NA,CASSSGQLNTEAFF,TGTGCCAGCAGTTCTGGACAGTTGAACACTGAAGCTTTCTTT
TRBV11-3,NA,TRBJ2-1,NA,CASSPGLPGDEQFF,TGTGCCAGCAGCCCAGGACTGCCCGGGGATGAGCAGTTCTTC
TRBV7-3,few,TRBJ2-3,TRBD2,CASTASGSTDTQYF,TGTGCCAGCACGGCTAGCGGAAGCACAGATACGCAGTATTTT
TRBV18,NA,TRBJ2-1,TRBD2,CASSSSQLARNSYNEQFF,TGTGCCAGCTCATCCTCCCAACTAGCGAGAAACTCCTACAATGAGCAGTTCTTC
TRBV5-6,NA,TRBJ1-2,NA,CASSLNRAANYGYTF,TGTGCCAGCAGCTTAAACAGGGCCGCTAACTATGGCTACACCTTC
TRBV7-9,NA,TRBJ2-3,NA,CASSISGNTDTQYF,TGTGCCAGCAGTATATCGGGAAACACAGATACGCAGTATTTT
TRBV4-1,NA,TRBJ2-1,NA,CASSLITGGMTVEQFF,TGCGCCAGCAGCCTCATCACGGGCGGGATGACTGTTGAGCAGTTCTTC
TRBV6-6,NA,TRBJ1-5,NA,CASSLGKSNQPQHF,TGTGCCAGCAGTCTGGGGAAGAGCAATCAGCCCCAGCATTTT
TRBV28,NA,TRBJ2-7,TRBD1,CASGQLRTGENEQYF,TGTGCCAGCGGACAGTTACGGACAGGGGAGAACGAGCAGTACTTC
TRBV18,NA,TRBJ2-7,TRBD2,CASSAAGVEEQYF,TGTGCCAGCTCTGCGGCGGGAGTGGAAGAGCAGTACTTC
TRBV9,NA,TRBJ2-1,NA,CASSVDQTARFF,TGTGCCAGCAGCGTAGATCAGACAGCCCGGTTCTTC
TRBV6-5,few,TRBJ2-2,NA,CASSHTGAGELFF,TGTGCCAGCAGTCATACGGGGGCCGGGGAGCTGTTTTTT
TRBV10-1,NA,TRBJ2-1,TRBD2,CASSPGLAGEGPYNEQFF,TGCGCCAGCAGTCCGGGACTAGCGGGAGAAGGACCCTACAATGAGCAGTTCTTC
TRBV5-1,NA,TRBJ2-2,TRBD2,CASSSGLAGVAGGELFF,TGCGCCAGCAGCTCGGGACTAGCGGGAGTTGCGGGCGGGGAGCTGTTTTTT
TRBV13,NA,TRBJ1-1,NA,CASSLGRSDTEAFF,TGTGCCAGCAGCTTAGGTCGGTCGGACACTGAAGCTTTCTTT
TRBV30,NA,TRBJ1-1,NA,CALGRSNTEAFF,TGTGCTTTAGGACGGTCGAACACTGAAGCTTTCTTT